This is a list of T cell receptor beta chains from one sample in a study of regulatory T cells in long-lasting Graves disease. TCRdb re-called the multiplex PCR reads through MiXCR, storing one row per CDR3 protein. The sample holds some 370,000 distinct CDR3 sequences, less than 25% seen once. The sequenced sample was peripheral blood mononuclear cells (PBMCs), obtained when the disease was refractory, from a patient treated with antithyroid drugs. All receptors come from a female donor with Graves disease. CDR3s include the opening cysteine and the closing phenylalanine or tryptophan. The order of the fields is V gene, clone size, D gene, J gene, CDR3 protein, CDR3 DNA. A D gene is named only where the DNA matches it firmly. Some rows have no size entry. The others give once, few or many, or a class for an expanded clone.

v_call: TRBV19
clone_size: few
d_call: .
j_call: TRBJ1-1
cdr3_aa: CASSTWGGGTEAFF
cdr3_nt: TGTGCCAGTAGTACTTGGGGAGGAGGCACTGAAGCTTTCTTT

v_call: TRBV6-1
clone_size: many
d_call: TRBD1
j_call: TRBJ2-6
cdr3_aa: CASSRRGTGGSGANVLTF
cdr3_nt: TGTGCCAGCAGCCGAAGGGGGACAGGGGGTTCCGGGGCCAACGTCCTGACTTTC

v_call: TRBV3-1
clone_size: many
d_call: TRBD1
j_call: TRBJ1-6
cdr3_aa: CASTSDRGISPLHF
cdr3_nt: TGTGCCAGCACCTCGGACAGGGGAATCTCACCCCTCCACTTT

v_call: TRBV15
clone_size: many
d_call: .
j_call: TRBJ2-7
cdr3_aa: CATSKLRDTRGDEQYF
cdr3_nt: TGTGCCACCAGCAAACTCAGAGACACACGAGGCGACGAGCAGTACTTC

v_call: TRBV5-1
clone_size: few
d_call: TRBD1
j_call: TRBJ2-7
cdr3_aa: CASSPSPPGQGASKQYF
cdr3_nt: TGTGCCAGCAGCCCGTCTCCTCCGGGACAGGGGGCATCGAAGCAGTACTTC

v_call: TRBV7-2
clone_size: .
d_call: .
j_call: TRBJ2-1
cdr3_aa: CASSLGGRVTRSSYNEQFF
cdr3_nt: TGTGCCAGCAGCTTAGGGGGTAGGGTCACTAGGAGCTCCTACAATGAGCAGTTCTTC

v_call: TRBV6-5
clone_size: .
d_call: .
j_call: TRBJ2-7
cdr3_aa: CASSYGAGPFEQYF
cdr3_nt: TGTGCCAGCAGTTACGGTGCCGGGCCGTTCGAGCAGTACTTC

v_call: TRBV30
clone_size: .
d_call: .
j_call: TRBJ2-7
cdr3_aa: CAWSVSSGYEQYF
cdr3_nt: TGTGCCTGGAGTGTATCTTCGGGCTACGAGCAGTACTTC

v_call: TRBV5-5
clone_size: .
d_call: TRBD2
j_call: TRBJ2-7
cdr3_aa: CASSRSTLAGDYEQYF
cdr3_nt: TGTGCCAGCAGCCGCTCGACACTAGCGGGAGACTACGAGCAGTACTTC

v_call: TRBV12-5
clone_size: many
d_call: TRBD2
j_call: TRBJ2-7
cdr3_aa: CASQRDGFEQYF
cdr3_nt: TGTGCTAGTCAGCGGGACGGGTTCGAGCAGTACTTC

v_call: TRBV20-1
clone_size: few
d_call: .
j_call: TRBJ2-7
cdr3_aa: CSADGGPGEQYF
cdr3_nt: TGCAGTGCCGACGGGGGGCCCGGAGAGCAGTACTTC

v_call: TRBV27
clone_size: .
d_call: .
j_call: TRBJ2-1
cdr3_aa: CASSLVVTSNEQFF
cdr3_nt: TGTGCCAGCAGTTTAGTGGTGACCTCGAATGAGCAGTTCTTC

v_call: TRBV6-7
clone_size: few
d_call: TRBD2
j_call: TRBJ2-7
cdr3_aa: CASSYWGREALGGQYF
cdr3_nt: TGTGCCAGCAGTTACTGGGGTCGGGAGGCCCTCGGAGGGCAGTACTTC

v_call: TRBV19
clone_size: .
d_call: .
j_call: TRBJ1-1
cdr3_aa: CASSITAMNTEAFF
cdr3_nt: TGTGCCAGTAGTATTACAGCCATGAACACTGAAGCTTTCTTT

v_call: TRBV2
clone_size: many
d_call: TRBD2
j_call: TRBJ2-7
cdr3_aa: CASSEFTSGITSYEQYF
cdr3_nt: TGTGCCAGCAGTGAGTTCACTAGCGGGATTACCTCCTACGAGCAGTACTTC